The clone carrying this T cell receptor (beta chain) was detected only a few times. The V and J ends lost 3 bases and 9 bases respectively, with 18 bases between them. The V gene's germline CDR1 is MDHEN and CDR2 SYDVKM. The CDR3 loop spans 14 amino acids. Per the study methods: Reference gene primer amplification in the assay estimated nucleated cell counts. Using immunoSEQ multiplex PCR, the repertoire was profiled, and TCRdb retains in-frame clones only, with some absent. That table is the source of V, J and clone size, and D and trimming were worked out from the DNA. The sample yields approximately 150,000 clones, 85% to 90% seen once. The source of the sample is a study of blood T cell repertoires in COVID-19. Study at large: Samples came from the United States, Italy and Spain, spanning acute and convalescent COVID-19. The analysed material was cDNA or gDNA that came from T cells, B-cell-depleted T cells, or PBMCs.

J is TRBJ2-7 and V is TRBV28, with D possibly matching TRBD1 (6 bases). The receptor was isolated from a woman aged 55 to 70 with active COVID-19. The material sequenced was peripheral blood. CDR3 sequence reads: CASSFPRGFWGQYF. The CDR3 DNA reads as TGTGCCAGCAGTTTCCCGAGGGGGTTCTGGGGGCAGTACTTC. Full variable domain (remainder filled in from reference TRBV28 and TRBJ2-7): DVKVTQSSRYLVKRTGEKVFLECVQDMDHENMFWYRQDPGLGLRLIYFSYDVKMKEKGDIPEGYSVSREKKERFSLILESASTNQTSMYLCASSFPRGFWGQYFGPGTRLTVT.